The next 29 T cell receptor beta chains were all read from a single sample in a study of early T cells in non-severe SARS-CoV-2 infection. TCRdb recomputed calls from the 5' RACE reads with MiXCR, one row per CDR3 protein. The data show more than 20,000 distinct CDR3 sequences, with around 5.4% seen just once and 2% to 3% held by the top ten. Sequences were obtained from whole blood. The origin of the receptors is an adult who was a healthcare worker with PCR-confirmed SARS-CoV-2 infection or an uninfected control (not recorded which).

In this sample, this clonotype turned up many times. V usage is TRBV29-1 and J usage is TRBJ1-4; weak D call: TRBD1 (5 bases). Germline V gene data show CDR1 as SQVTM and CDR2 as ANQGSEA. Deletions cut 4 bases from V and 5 bases from J, with 11 bases between. The CDR3 contains 13 residues. The CDR3 nucleotides read TGCAGCGTTGTTTGGGACCAGAATGAAAAACTGTTTTTT. This gives the protein CSVVWDQNEKLFF.

The rearrangement links TRBV6-2 or TRBV6-3 to TRBJ2-7, with 8 bases lining up with TRBD1. Germline V gene data show CDR1 as MNHEY and CDR2 as SVGEGT. The CDR3 runs to 17 residues. Trimming cost V 5 bases and J 8 bases; bases outside gene matches: 20. This CDR3 reads CASSPQLQGASPGKQYF. CDR3 DNA sequence: TGTGCCAGCAGTCCACAACTCCAGGGGGCCTCCCCCGGAAAGCAGTACTTC.

This clonotype is medium-sized within its sample. This chain uses TRBV12-3 or TRBV12-4 with TRBJ2-4; possible D gene TRBD2, 6 bases. Trimming cost V 2 bases and J 0 bases, with 8 bases left between them. CDR3 length: 15 residues. The CDR3 sequence is CASSLRGLAKNIQYF. DNA for the CDR3: TGTGCCAGCAGTTTAAGGGGACTAGCCAAAAACATTCAGTACTTC.

In its sample, this clonotype was seen many times. The CDR3 loop is CASMRESYEQYF. The CDR3 DNA is TGTGCCAGCATGAGGGAATCCTACGAGCAGTACTTC. The J gene is TRBJ2-7, the V gene TRBV2; a weak D match, TRBD2 (5 bases). The CDR3 is 12 residues long. Germline V gives CDR1 SNHLY, CDR2 FYNNEI. V was pared by 7 bases and J by 1 base, with 8 bases between.

This clonotype was seen only a few times. The rearrangement joins TRBV9 to TRBJ2-2; the match to TRBD2 covers 12 bases. Germline V gene sequence: CDR1 SGDLS, CDR2 YYNGEE. Trimming cost V 6 bases and J 4 bases; bases outside gene matches: 4. The CDR3 extends over 15 amino acids. The CDR3, as DNA: TGTGCCAGCACCACTAGCGGGGGGTCCACCGGGGAGCTGTTTTTT. This gives the protein CASTTSGGSTGELFF.

In this sample, this clonotype turned up many times. This sequence joins TRBV11-2 and TRBJ2-3; TRBD2 matches 7 bases. This CDR3 spans 16 amino acids. The V gene end was trimmed by 6 bases and the J gene end by 1 base; junction bases not matched to a gene: 10. Per germline, CDR1 SGHAT and CDR2 FQNNGV. In DNA, the CDR3 is TGTGCCAGCAGACAACCCCCCCGGGGGGGCACAGATACGCAGTATTTT. Its translation: CASRQPPRGGTDTQYF.

This clonotype came up a few times. CDR3 loop: CASSTTWTGAGNTGELFF. As DNA, the CDR3 is TGTGCCAGCAGTACGACTTGGACAGGGGCTGGGAACACCGGGGAGCTGTTTTTT. The chain couples TRBV2 to TRBJ2-2; 9 nucleotides agree with TRBD1. Germline V gene lookup returns CDR1 SNHLY and CDR2 FYNNEI. V lost 5 bases, J lost 1 base, and 11 bases stayed unmatched. The CDR3 has 18 amino acids.

This clonotype has only a few counts. The chain recombines TRBV2 with TRBJ1-1, with 7 nucleotides matching TRBD1. CDR3 length: 13 residues. V shed 7 bases and J 7 bases; nucleotides not matched to a gene: 9. Germline CDR1 is SNHLY and CDR2 is FYNNEI. CDR3 loop: CASTRQGLREAFF. CDR3 in DNA: TGTGCCAGCACGAGACAGGGATTGCGTGAAGCTTTCTTT.

Many counts were recorded for this clonotype. The V and J genes are TRBV10-3 and TRBJ2-3; 9 positions match TRBD2. The length of the CDR3 is 17 residues. Losses at the gene ends were 0 bases for V and 1 base for J; bases not matched to a gene: 5. Germline CDR1 is ENHRY and CDR2 is SYGVKD. CDR3: CAISESLAGYRTDTQYF. In nucleotides, the CDR3 is TGTGCCATCAGTGAGTCTCTAGCGGGGTACCGCACAGATACGCAGTATTTT.

There are many counts of this clonotype. This chain uses TRBV5-1 with TRBJ2-7; D may be TRBD1 or TRBD2 (6 bases each). Trimming took off 2 bases at V and 4 bases at J, with 13 bases between the two ends. The CDR3 has 14 residues. The V gene's germline CDR1 is SGHRS and CDR2 YFSETQ. The CDR3 here is CASSLQGLQYEQYF. The CDR3, as DNA: TGCGCCAGCAGCTTACAGGGACTCCAATACGAGCAGTACTTC.

There are many counts of this clonotype. The chain links TRBV27 to TRBJ1-5; 7 bases fit TRBD1. Germline lookup yields CDR1 MNHEY and CDR2 SMNVEV (reference sequence). Losses at the gene ends were 6 bases for V and 4 bases for J; bases not matched to a gene: 9. This CDR3 region has 15 residues. This chain's CDR3 is CASRAGGTVNQPQHF. The CDR3 coding sequence is TGTGCCAGCAGGGCAGGGGGGACGGTAAATCAGCCCCAGCATTTT.

By share of the sample, this clonotype is medium-sized (0.01 to 0.1%). The chain has TRBV11-3 and TRBJ2-3, with D possibly being TRBD2 (7 bases). V lost 5 bases to trimming and J lost 4 bases, with 19 bases between them. The CDR3 is 16 amino acids. Germline CDR1 SGHNT, CDR2 YENEEA. This chain's CDR3 is CASSPRGARGADTQYF. CDR3 DNA sequence: TGTGCCAGCAGCCCTCGGGGGGCGCGAGGGGCAGATACGCAGTATTTT.

This clonotype was recorded many times. The chain links TRBV7-6 to TRBJ1-2, with TRBD1 matching over 11 bases. This CDR3 contains 14 residues. Per germline, CDR1 SGHVS and CDR2 FNYEAQ. V shed 6 bases, J shed 6 bases, and the junction held 6 bases outside the gene matches. The CDR3 DNA is TGTGCCAGCAGATCCGGGACAGGGGGTGATGGCTACACCTTC. It translates to CASRSGTGGDGYTF.

This clonotype has at least ten counts. The chain is built from TRBV5-4 and TRBJ2-1, with 11 bases identical to TRBD2. The CDR3 totals 16 residues. Germline V gene data show CDR1 as SGHNT and CDR2 as YYREEE (reference sequence). J lost 3 bases, V lost 3 bases, and 5 bases had no gene match. CDR3 in DNA: TGTGCCAGCAGCTGGGCTAGCGGGGGGATCTACAATGAGCAGTTCTTC. Protein: CASSWASGGIYNEQFF.

A few counts support this clonotype. The rearrangement joins TRBV24-1 to TRBJ2-1, with 10 bases that match TRBD1. The V segment lost 7 bases and the J segment 2 bases; nucleotides outside the gene matches: 4. CDR3 length: 15 residues. The germline CDR1 and CDR2 sequences are KGHDR and SFDVKD. DNA of the CDR3: TGTGCCACCAGCGGGACAGGGGCTGCCTACAATGAGCAGTTCTTC. Encoded protein: CATSGTGAAYNEQFF.

This clonotype occurred a few times. The chain carries TRBV7-6 and TRBJ2-3, with D unclear. Germline CDR1 SGHVS, CDR2 FNYEAQ. The ends were cut back, 1 base at V and 1 base at J, with 3 bases in the middle. This CDR3 is 13 amino acids long. DNA for the CDR3: TGTGCCAGCAGCTTAGGACGCACAGATACGCAGTATTTT. Its protein product is CASSLGRTDTQYF.

This clonotype was detected many times. The V gene is TRBV12-3 or TRBV12-4, the J gene TRBJ1-6; D perhaps matches TRBD1 (5 bases). Between the trimmed V and J ends, which lost 7 bases and 9 bases, there was a span of 16 bases. The CDR3 is 14 amino acids. Here the CDR3 DNA reads TGTGCCAGCACCTCAGGGACGGGTCCTTCACCCCTCCACTTT. Protein: CASTSGTGPSPLHF.

With regard to this clonotype: A much larger clone differs from this one at a single base, so this may be a read error. The chain joins TRBV7-2 to TRBJ1-2; 9 bases are shared with TRBD1. Germline V gene sequence: CDR1 SGHTA, CDR2 FQGNSA. The CDR3 is 18 residues long. The CDR3 sequence: CASSLIGGQGGGPYSYTF. The DNA for the CDR3 is TGTGCCAGCAGCTTAATTGGGGGACAGGGAGGCGGCCCCTATAGCTACACCTTC.

This clonotype was counted ten times or more. The chain uses TRBV7-3 and TRBJ2-5; tentatively, D is TRBD1 (5 bases). The CDR3 sequence is 13 residues long. V shed 5 bases and J shed 4 bases, with 11 bases lying between them. Per germline, CDR1 SGHTA and CDR2 FQGTGA. The CDR3 is CASSKGQGETQYF. In DNA, the CDR3 is TGTGCCAGCAGCAAAGGACAAGGAGAGACCCAGTACTTC. The full variable domain, completed using reference TRBV7-3 and TRBJ2-5, is GAGVSQTPSNKVTEKGKYVELRCDPISGHTALYWYRQSLGQGPEFLIYFQGTGAADDSGLPNDRFFAVRPEGSVSTLKIQRTERGDSAVYLCASSKGQGETQYFGPGTRLLVL.

This clonotype was found many times. The chain carries TRBV3-1 and TRBJ2-3, with D possibly being TRBD1 or TRBD2 (6 bases each). CDR3 length equals 14 residues. Germline loops: CDR1 LGHDT, CDR2 YNNKEL (reference sequence). V lost 1 base and J lost 6, with 11 bases in between. CDR3 in DNA: TGTGCCAGCAGCCAAGGCTGGGGGGCCGATACGCAGTATTTT. Its translation: CASSQGWGADTQYF.

This clonotype has ten or more counts. The CDR3 sequence is CASTQNGGAFF. CDR3 bases: TGTGCCAGCACCCAAAATGGGGGAGCTTTCTTT. This sequence joins TRBV28 and TRBJ1-1; D might be TRBD1 (5 bases). The CDR3 covers 11 residues. CDR1 and CDR2 from the germline V gene are MDHEN and SYDVKM. The ends were cut back, 7 bases at V and 10 bases at J, with 13 bases in the middle.

This clonotype was seen at least ten times. The chain has TRBV18 and TRBJ2-3, with a tentative D call TRBD2 (6 bases). The CDR3 contains 15 residues. V was shortened by 8 bases and J by 2 bases, with 17 bases between the two germline ends. The V gene's germline CDR1 is KGHSH and CDR2 LQKENI. The chain's CDR3 is CASAPGLDPTDTQYF. CDR3 nucleotide sequence: TGTGCCAGCGCTCCGGGACTGGACCCCACAGATACGCAGTATTTT. Drawing the rest from reference TRBV18 and TRBJ2-3, the complete variable domain is NAGVMQNPRHLVRRRGQEARLRCSPMKGHSHVYWYRQLPEEGLKFMVYLQKENIIDESGMPKERFSAEFPKEGPSILRIQQVVRGDSAAYFCASAPGLDPTDTQYFGPGTRLTVL.

This clonotype was seen at least ten times. This chain uses TRBV6-6 with TRBJ2-7; D is unclear. The CDR3 totals 14 residues. Germline loops: CDR1 MNHNY, CDR2 SVGAGI (reference sequence). The V end lost 6 bases, the J end lost 5 bases, and 17 bases lay between the germline ends. The CDR3: CASSLLPGPNEQYF. The CDR3 DNA reads TGTGCCAGCAGCCTGCTTCCGGGTCCTAACGAGCAGTACTTC.

About this clonotype itself: Possible read error: a much larger clone is one base away. J is TRBJ1-6 and V is TRBV28; TRBD1 matches 9 bases. The germline V gene has CDR1 MDHEN and CDR2 SYDVKM. The CDR3 is 15 residues long. The trim removed 2 bases at V and 10 bases at J, leaving 6 bases unmatched. The DNA for the CDR3 is TGTGCCAGCAGTTTACAGGGGACAGGGCTGTCACCCCTCCACTTT. Translation gives CASSLQGTGLSPLHF.

This clonotype has a count of ten or more. V is TRBV6-5 and J is TRBJ1-3, with TRBD1 as a possible D gene (6 bases). From germline, CDR1 is MNHEY and CDR2 SVGAGI. The CDR3 consists of 18 residues. Trimming took 2 bases from V and 0 from J, leaving 17 bases between them. The DNA of the CDR3 is TGTGCCAGCAGTTACAGAGCGCCCCAGGGGATCTCTGGAAACACCATATATTTT. Its translation is CASSYRAPQGISGNTIYF.

This clonotype was detected a few times. CDR3 sequence reads: CASSLKDRINSPLHF. CDR3 DNA: TGCGCCAGCAGCTTAAAGGACAGGATCAATTCACCCCTCCACTTT. The rearrangement joins TRBV5-1 to TRBJ1-6, with 7 bases fitting TRBD1. CDR1 and CDR2 (germline): SGHRS, YFSETQ. Unmatched junction bases numbered 6, after V lost 2 bases and J lost 7 bases. There are 15 residues in the CDR3.

This clonotype has ten or more counts. The rearrangement links TRBV20-1 to TRBJ1-1; D is uncertain. V dropped 1 base and J dropped 1 base, with 10 bases sitting between them. Germline assignment: CDR1 DFQATT and CDR2 SNEGSKA (reference sequence). The CDR3 is 14 amino acids. The CDR3 is CSARVPDSNTEAFF. The CDR3 nucleotides are TGCAGTGCTAGAGTTCCAGATTCGAACACTGAAGCTTTCTTT.

This clonotype has only a few counts. V usage is TRBV11-1 and J usage is TRBJ1-1; TRBD1 agrees at 7 bases. Germline values: CDR1 SGHAT, CDR2 FQDESV (reference sequence). Trimming cost V 5 bases and J 10 bases; bases outside gene matches: 7. The length of the CDR3 is 12 residues. CDR3 protein: CASSDGRGRAFF. CDR3 sequence (DNA): TGTGCCAGCAGCGATGGGAGGGGGCGAGCTTTCTTT.

This clonotype was observed many times. The genes are TRBV6-2 or TRBV6-3 and TRBJ1-1, with D perhaps matching TRBD1 (5 bases). The V gene's germline CDR1 is MNHEY and CDR2 SVGEGT. V was shortened by 5 bases and J by 4 bases, with 17 bases between the two germline ends. This CDR3 has 15 amino acids. The CDR3 loop is CASSPGGRGSTEAFF. The CDR3 DNA reads TGTGCCAGCAGTCCTGGAGGGCGGGGGAGCACTGAAGCTTTCTTT.